This TCR beta chain derives from a study of regulatory T cells in long-lasting Graves disease. Time point denoted: newly diagnosed GD, antithyroid drugs for less than 3 months. Construction of the TCR library relied on RNA isolated from PBMCs. TCR beta libraries were built with iRepertoire HTBI primers and Arm-PCR of CDR3 regions. MiXCR was run by TCRdb on the multiplex PCR reads, yielding one entry per CDR3 protein. The sample has fewer than 400,000 distinct CDR3 sequences; 18% are singletons. With V trimmed by 5 bases and J by 8 bases, 9 bases remained unmatched. The CDR3 runs to 15 residues. CDR1 and CDR2 from the germline V gene are MDHEN and SYDVKM.

The sample here was peripheral blood mononuclear cells (PBMCs), taken at new diagnosis, from a patient treated with antithyroid drugs. The chain recombines TRBV28 with TRBJ2-1; TRBD1 agrees at 10 bases. This receptor was identified in a female donor with Graves disease. As DNA, the CDR3 is TGTGCCAGCAGTGCCCCCGGGACAGGGGATGATGAGCAGTTCTTC. The encoded protein is CASSAPGTGDDEQFF.